This is a list of T cell receptor beta chains from one sample in a study of vaccination and CD4 T cells after COVID-19. These receptors' targets are unknown. From the PCR reads, TCRdb called clonotypes with MiXCR, one entry per CDR3 protein. The data hold about 26,000 distinct CDR3 sequences, with 50% to 65% observed a single time. Sequenced here: CD4+ T cells from blood, cultured in vitro, sampled before SARS-CoV-2 vaccination. These receptors were taken from a human donor who received a COVID-19 vaccine. The conserved cysteine and the conserved F or W are not part of the CDR3 here. D genes are given only for firm matches. The listing skips clone size in some rows; elsewhere it reads once, few, many or a size class.

clone size: NA; D gene: NA; V gene: TRBV2; J gene: TRBJ2-3; CDR3 protein: ASSERSDTQY
clone size: few; D gene: NA; V gene: TRBV6-1; J gene: TRBJ1-5; CDR3 protein: ASTPAIGQPQH
clone size: NA; D gene: TRBD2; V gene: TRBV12-3/TRBV12-4; J gene: TRBJ2-3; CDR3 protein: ASRQTGTSGGAGDTQY
clone size: few; D gene: NA; V gene: TRBV2; J gene: TRBJ1-4; CDR3 protein: ASNNGLNNEKLF
clone size: NA; D gene: TRBD1; V gene: TRBV5-1; J gene: TRBJ1-1; CDR3 protein: ASSLEGQGSFNTEAF
clone size: NA; D gene: TRBD1; V gene: TRBV12-3/TRBV12-4; J gene: TRBJ1-2; CDR3 protein: ASRWGQAHYGYT
clone size: NA; D gene: TRBD1; V gene: TRBV30; J gene: TRBJ2-2; CDR3 protein: AWGPGGDTGELF
clone size: few; D gene: NA; V gene: TRBV5-5; J gene: TRBJ1-2; CDR3 protein: ASSLLVQSGGGGYT
clone size: NA; D gene: TRBD2; V gene: TRBV3-1; J gene: TRBJ2-3; CDR3 protein: ASSQDWSGGVAGTQY
clone size: NA; D gene: TRBD2; V gene: TRBV10-3; J gene: TRBJ2-3; CDR3 protein: AISEGRGTGGADTQY
clone size: NA; D gene: TRBD1; V gene: TRBV12-5; J gene: TRBJ2-1; CDR3 protein: ASGPTGSSYNEQF
clone size: NA; D gene: NA; V gene: TRBV6-1; J gene: TRBJ1-2; CDR3 protein: ASASKAGYGYT
clone size: NA; D gene: TRBD2; V gene: TRBV10-3; J gene: TRBJ2-5; CDR3 protein: AISEVLAGSETQY
clone size: NA; D gene: TRBD1; V gene: TRBV20-1; J gene: TRBJ1-4; CDR3 protein: SARPGTGREKLF
clone size: few; D gene: TRBD2; V gene: TRBV20-1; J gene: TRBJ2-5; CDR3 protein: SASEGTSPLETQY
clone size: NA; D gene: NA; V gene: TRBV21-1; J gene: TRBJ1-1; CDR3 protein: ASSKGSGDTEAF
clone size: few; D gene: NA; V gene: TRBV19; J gene: TRBJ1-5; CDR3 protein: ASSQGHGNQPQH
clone size: few; D gene: TRBD1; V gene: TRBV7-9; J gene: TRBJ1-5; CDR3 protein: ASSHTGGVNQPQH
clone size: NA; D gene: TRBD1; V gene: TRBV19; J gene: TRBJ1-5; CDR3 protein: ASSLRPQGTYSNQPQH
clone size: NA; D gene: NA; V gene: TRBV20-1; J gene: TRBJ1-5; CDR3 protein: SALRQARQPQH
clone size: few; D gene: NA; V gene: TRBV7-2; J gene: TRBJ2-7; CDR3 protein: ASSLEFLGVNSYEQY
clone size: NA; D gene: TRBD1; V gene: TRBV6-1; J gene: TRBJ2-7; CDR3 protein: ASSQTGEVGDEQY
clone size: NA; D gene: NA; V gene: TRBV7-3; J gene: TRBJ2-5; CDR3 protein: ASSLSSSVPETQY
clone size: NA; D gene: TRBD1; V gene: TRBV7-8; J gene: TRBJ2-2; CDR3 protein: ASSQPTGDDSIGELF